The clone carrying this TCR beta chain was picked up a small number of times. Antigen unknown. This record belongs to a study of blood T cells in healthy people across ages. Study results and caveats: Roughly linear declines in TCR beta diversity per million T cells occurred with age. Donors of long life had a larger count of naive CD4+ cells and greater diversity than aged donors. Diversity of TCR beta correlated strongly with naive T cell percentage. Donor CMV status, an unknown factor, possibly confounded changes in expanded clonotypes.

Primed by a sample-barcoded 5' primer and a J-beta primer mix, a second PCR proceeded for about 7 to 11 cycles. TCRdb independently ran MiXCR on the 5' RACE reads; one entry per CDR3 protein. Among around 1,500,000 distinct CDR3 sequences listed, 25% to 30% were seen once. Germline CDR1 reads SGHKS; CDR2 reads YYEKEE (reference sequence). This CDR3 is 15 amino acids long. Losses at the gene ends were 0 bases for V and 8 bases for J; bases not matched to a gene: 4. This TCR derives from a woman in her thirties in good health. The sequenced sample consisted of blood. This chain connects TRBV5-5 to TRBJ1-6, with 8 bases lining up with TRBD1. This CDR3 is CASSLDRGRDSPLHF. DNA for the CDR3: TGTGCCAGCAGCTTGGACAGGGGGAGAGATTCACCCCTCCACTTT.